This T cell receptor (beta chain) was obtained from a study of T cells in Graves' hyperthyroidism and ophthalmopathy. TCR beta CDR3 region amplification was performed from RNA transcripts. TCR CDR3 underwent first-round RT-PCR with the HTBI primer set. MiXCR, run by TCRdb on the multiplex PCR reads, gives a single entry per CDR3 protein. The data hold approximately 610,000 distinct CDR3 sequences, with roughly 14% observed a single time. This clonotype was detected many times. This CDR3 is built from 15 residues. Germline V gene sequence: CDR1 LGHNA, CDR2 YNFKEQ. V lost 0 bases to trimming and J lost 1 base, with 10 bases between them. Each ophthalmopathy patient scored at least 3 on the Clinical Activity Score and at least 4 on NOSPECS grade, with duration under 3 months. Fresh peripheral blood, about 9.3 ml, yielded the PBMCs.

Sequenced: blood. V gene TRBV4-2 combines with J gene TRBJ2-7; tentative D call: TRBD2 (5 bases). The receptor was isolated from a woman aged 40 to 50 with Graves' ophthalmopathy. The CDR3 DNA follows: TGTGCCAGCAGCCAAGATGCGGAGGTTTCCTACGAGCAGTACTTC. As protein: CASSQDAEVSYEQYF.